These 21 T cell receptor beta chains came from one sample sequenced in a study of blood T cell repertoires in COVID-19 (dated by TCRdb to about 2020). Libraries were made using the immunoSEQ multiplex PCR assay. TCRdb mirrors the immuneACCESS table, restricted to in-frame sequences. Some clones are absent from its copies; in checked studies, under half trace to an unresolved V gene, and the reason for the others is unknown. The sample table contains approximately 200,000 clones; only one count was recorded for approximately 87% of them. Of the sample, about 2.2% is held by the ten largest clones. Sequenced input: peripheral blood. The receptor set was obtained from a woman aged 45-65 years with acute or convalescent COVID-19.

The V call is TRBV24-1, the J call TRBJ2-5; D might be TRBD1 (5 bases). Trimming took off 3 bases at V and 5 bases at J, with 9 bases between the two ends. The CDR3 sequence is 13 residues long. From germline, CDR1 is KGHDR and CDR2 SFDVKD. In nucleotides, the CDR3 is TGTGCCACCAGTGATATCAGGGCGGAGACCCAGTACTTC. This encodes CATSDIRAETQYF.

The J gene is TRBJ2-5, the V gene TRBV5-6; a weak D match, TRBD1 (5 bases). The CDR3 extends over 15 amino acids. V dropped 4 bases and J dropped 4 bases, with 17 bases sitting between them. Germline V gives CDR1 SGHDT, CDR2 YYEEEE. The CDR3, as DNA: TGTGCCAGCAGCACCCCCTTTGGAAGGGGAGAGACCCAGTACTTC. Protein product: CASSTPFGRGETQYF.

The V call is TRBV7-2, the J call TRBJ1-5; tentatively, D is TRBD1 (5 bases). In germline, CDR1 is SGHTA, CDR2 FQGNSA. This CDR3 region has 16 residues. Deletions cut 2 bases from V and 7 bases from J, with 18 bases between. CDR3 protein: CASSLNRVGAGQPQHF. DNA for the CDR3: TGTGCCAGCAGCTTAAATCGTGTAGGGGCAGGACAGCCCCAGCATTTT.

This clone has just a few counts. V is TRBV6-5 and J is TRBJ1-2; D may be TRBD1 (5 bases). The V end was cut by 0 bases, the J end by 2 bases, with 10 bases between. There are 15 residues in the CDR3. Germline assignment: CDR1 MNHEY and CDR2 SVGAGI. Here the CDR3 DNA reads TGTGCCAGCAGTTACTCCCCTCGACAGAACTATGGCTACACCTTC. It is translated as CASSYSPRQNYGYTF.

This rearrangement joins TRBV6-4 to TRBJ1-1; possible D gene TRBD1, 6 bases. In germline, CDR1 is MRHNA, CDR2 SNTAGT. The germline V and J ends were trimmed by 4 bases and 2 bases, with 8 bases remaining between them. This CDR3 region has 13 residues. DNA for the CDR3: TGTGCCAGCAGTGTACAGGGAAACACTGAAGCTTTCTTT. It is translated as CASSVQGNTEAFF.

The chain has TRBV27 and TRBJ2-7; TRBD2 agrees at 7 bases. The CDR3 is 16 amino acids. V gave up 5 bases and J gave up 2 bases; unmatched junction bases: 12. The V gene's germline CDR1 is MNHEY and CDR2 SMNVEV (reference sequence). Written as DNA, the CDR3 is TGTGCCAGCAGTCCCCGCCCCGCGGGAGACCCCTACGAGCAGTACTTC. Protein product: CASSPRPAGDPYEQYF.

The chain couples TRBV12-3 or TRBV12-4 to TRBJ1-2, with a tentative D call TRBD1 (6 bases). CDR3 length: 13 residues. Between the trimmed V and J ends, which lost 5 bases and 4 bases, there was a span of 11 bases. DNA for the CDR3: TGTGCCAGCAGTCTGACAGGATTCTATGGCTACACCTTC. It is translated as CASSLTGFYGYTF.

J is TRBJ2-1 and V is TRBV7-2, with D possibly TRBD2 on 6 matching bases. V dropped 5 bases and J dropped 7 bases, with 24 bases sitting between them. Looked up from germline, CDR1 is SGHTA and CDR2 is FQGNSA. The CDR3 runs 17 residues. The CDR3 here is CASSHPLGRGNENEQFF. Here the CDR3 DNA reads TGTGCCAGCAGCCACCCGCTTGGACGCGGGAATGAAAATGAGCAGTTCTTC. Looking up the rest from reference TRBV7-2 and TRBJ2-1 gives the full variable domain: GAGVSQSPSNKVTEKGKDVELRCDPISGHTALYWYRQSLGQGLEFLIYFQGNSAPDKSGLPSDRFSAERTGGSVSTLTIQRTQQEDSAVYLCASSHPLGRGNENEQFFGPGTRLTVL.

CDR3 bases: TGTGCCAGCAGCCCCGACAGGGGAATTCCAGATACGCAGTATTTT. Encoded protein: CASSPDRGIPDTQYF. The chain has TRBV7-8 and TRBJ2-3; 8 bases are shared with TRBD1. Germline CDR1 and CDR2: SGHVS and FQNEAQ. This CDR3 region has 15 residues. J gave up 4 bases and V 5 bases, and 8 bases lay outside the gene matches.

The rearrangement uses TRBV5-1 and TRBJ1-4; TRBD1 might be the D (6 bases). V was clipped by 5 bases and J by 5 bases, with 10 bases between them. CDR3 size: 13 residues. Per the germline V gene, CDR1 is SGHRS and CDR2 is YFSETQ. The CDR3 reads CASRPGQNEKLFF. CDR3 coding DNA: TGCGCCAGCAGACCTGGACAGAATGAAAAACTGTTTTTT.

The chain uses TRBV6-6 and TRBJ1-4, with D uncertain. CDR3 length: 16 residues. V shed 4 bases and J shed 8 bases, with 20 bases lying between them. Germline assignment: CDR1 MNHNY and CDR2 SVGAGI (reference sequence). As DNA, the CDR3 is TGTGCCAGCAGTTCCGGGAAGGACGGACTATCGGAAAAACTGTTTTTT. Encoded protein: CASSSGKDGLSEKLFF.

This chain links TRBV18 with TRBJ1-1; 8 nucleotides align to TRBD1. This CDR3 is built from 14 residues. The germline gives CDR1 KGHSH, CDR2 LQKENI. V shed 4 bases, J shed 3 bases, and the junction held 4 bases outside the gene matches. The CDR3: CASSRDRGDTEAFF. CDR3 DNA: TGTGCCAGCTCACGAGACAGGGGAGACACTGAAGCTTTCTTT. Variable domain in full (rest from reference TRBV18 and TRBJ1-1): NAGVMQNPRHLVRRRGQEARLRCSPMKGHSHVYWYRQLPEEGLKFMVYLQKENIIDESGMPKERFSAEFPKEGPSILRIQQVVRGDSAAYFCASSRDRGDTEAFFGQGTRLTVV.

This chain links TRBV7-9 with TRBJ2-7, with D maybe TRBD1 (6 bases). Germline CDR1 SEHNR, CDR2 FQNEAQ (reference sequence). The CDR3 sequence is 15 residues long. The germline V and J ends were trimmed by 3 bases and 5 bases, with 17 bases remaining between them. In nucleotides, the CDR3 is TGTGCCAGCAGCTTCTATTCCCAGGGGCACAACGAGCAGTACTTC. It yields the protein CASSFYSQGHNEQYF.

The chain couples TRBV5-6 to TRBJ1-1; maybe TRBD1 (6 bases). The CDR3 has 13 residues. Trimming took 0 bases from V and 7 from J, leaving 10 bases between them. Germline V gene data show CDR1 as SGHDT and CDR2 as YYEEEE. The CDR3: CASSLATGFEAFF. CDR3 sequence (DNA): TGTGCCAGCAGCTTGGCGACAGGATTTGAAGCTTTCTTT.

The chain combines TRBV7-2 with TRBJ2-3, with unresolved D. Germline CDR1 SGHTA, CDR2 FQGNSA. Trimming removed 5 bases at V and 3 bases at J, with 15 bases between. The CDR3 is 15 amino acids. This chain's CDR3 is CASSPTVRKTDTQYF. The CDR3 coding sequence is TGTGCCAGCAGCCCCACAGTGAGAAAGACAGATACGCAGTATTTT.

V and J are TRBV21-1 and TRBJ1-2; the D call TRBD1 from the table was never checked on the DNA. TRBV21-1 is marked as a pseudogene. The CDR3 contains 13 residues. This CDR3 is CASIGTGYYGYTF. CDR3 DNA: TGTGCCAGCATAGGAACAGGGTACTATGGCTACACCTTC.

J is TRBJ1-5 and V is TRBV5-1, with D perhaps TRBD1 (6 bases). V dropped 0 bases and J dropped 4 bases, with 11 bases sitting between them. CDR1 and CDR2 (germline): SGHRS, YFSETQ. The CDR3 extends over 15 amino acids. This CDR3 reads CASSLGTDRNQPQHF. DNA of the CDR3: TGCGCCAGCAGCTTGGGGACAGACAGAAATCAGCCCCAGCATTTT.

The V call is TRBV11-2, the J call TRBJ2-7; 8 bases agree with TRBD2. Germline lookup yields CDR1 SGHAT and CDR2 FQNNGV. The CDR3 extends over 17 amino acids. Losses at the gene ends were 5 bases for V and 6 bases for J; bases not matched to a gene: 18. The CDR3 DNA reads TGTGCCAGCAGCCCACCCGGTAGGGGGACTAGGAGGGTCGAGCAGTACTTC. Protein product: CASSPPGRGTRRVEQYF.

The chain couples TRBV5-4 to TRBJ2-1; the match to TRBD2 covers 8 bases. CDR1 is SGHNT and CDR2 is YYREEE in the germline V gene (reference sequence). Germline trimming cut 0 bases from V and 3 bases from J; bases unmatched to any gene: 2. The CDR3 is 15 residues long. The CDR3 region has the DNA TGTGCCAGCAGCTTGGATAGCGGGGACTACAATGAGCAGTTCTTC. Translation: CASSLDSGDYNEQFF.

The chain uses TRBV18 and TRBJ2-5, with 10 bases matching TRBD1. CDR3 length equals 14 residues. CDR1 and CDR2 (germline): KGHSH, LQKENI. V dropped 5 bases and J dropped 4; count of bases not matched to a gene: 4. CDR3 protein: CASSEGQGRETQYF. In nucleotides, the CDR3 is TGTGCCAGCTCAGAGGGACAGGGGAGAGAGACCCAGTACTTC.

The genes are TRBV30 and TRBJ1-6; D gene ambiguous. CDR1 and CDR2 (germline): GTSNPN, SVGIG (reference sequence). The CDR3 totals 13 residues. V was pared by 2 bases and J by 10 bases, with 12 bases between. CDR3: CAWSMAGNSPLHF. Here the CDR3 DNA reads TGTGCCTGGAGTATGGCGGGGAACTCACCCCTCCACTTT.